The 20 T cell receptor beta chains below all came from one sample that was sequenced in a study of shared clonotypes between healthy human individuals. Only in-frame clones appear in the TCRdb table, and some are missing; sequencing was by immunoSEQ multiplex PCR. The profile shows roughly 2,500,000 clones, roughly 93% of them singletons. Specimen: naive CD4+ T cells from PBMCs. Subset noted: CD45RA+ positively selected. The receptors stem from a man between 18 and 35 years old in good health. Some clones in this sample may be carry-over from other donors' samples.

With respect to this clone: Its ends do not fully match the called genes, so a read error is possible. The chain is built from TRBV28 and TRBJ2-6, with TRBD1 as a possible D gene (5 bases). Germline CDR1 reads MDHEN; CDR2 reads SYDVKM. The length of the CDR3 is 14 residues. CDR3: CASIGRSGANVPTF. The CDR3 DNA sequence: TGTGCCAGCATCGGGCGCTCTGGGGCCAACGTCCCGACTTTC.

The rearrangement links TRBV5-4 to TRBJ2-1, with 11 bases matching TRBD2. CDR1 SGHNT and CDR2 YYREEE come from the germline V gene (reference sequence). CDR3 length equals 17 residues. V trimming: 0 bases; J trimming: 7 bases; junction bases outside the gene matches: 9. DNA of the CDR3: TGTGCCAGCAGCTTGGGAGTAGCGGGAGGGCCGGGGAATGAGCAGTTCTTC. Its protein product is CASSLGVAGGPGNEQFF. Supplemented by reference TRBV5-4 and TRBJ2-1, the full variable domain reads ETGVTQSPTHLIKTRGQQVTLRCSSQSGHNTVSWYQQALGQGPQFIFQYYREEENGRGNFPPRFSGLQFPNYSSELNVNALELDDSALYLCASSLGVAGGPGNEQFFGPGTRLTVL.

This sequence joins TRBV5-1 and TRBJ2-5; either TRBD1 or TRBD2 may fit D (5 bases each). The J call may be wrong; the DNA end is better matched by TRBJ2-7. The CDR3 has 12 residues. CDR1 SGHRS and CDR2 YFSETQ come from the germline V gene. The CDR3 protein is CASSWGPYEQYF. DNA of the CDR3: TGCGCCAGCAGCTGGGGACCCTACGAGCAGTACTTC.

Note on this clone: Other nucleotide sequences from this sample produce the same CDR3. The chain is built from TRBV10-3 and TRBJ1-2; D unclear. The CDR3 loop spans 13 amino acids. V lost 2 bases and J 3 bases, leaving 7 bases between the germline ends. Looked up from germline, CDR1 is ENHRY and CDR2 is SYGVKD. DNA of the CDR3: TGTGCCATCAGTGAGACCGGCGACTATGGCTACACCTTC. Translation gives CAISETGDYGYTF.

The chain carries TRBV7-2 and TRBJ2-2, with 10 bases that match TRBD2. This CDR3 comprises 17 residues. The junction had 6 bases not matched to a gene; V was cut back by 1 base and J by 4 bases. Germline-derived CDR1 and CDR2 are SGHTA and FQGNSA. CDR3 in DNA: TGTGCCAGCAGCTTAGTGCTAGCGGGAGCGGGCACCGGGGAGCTGTTTTTT. This gives the protein CASSLVLAGAGTGELFF.

V is TRBV7-9 and J is TRBJ2-1, with 9 bases lining up with TRBD2. V lost 6 bases and J lost 7; bases outside the gene matches: 10. Germline V gene sequence: CDR1 SEHNR, CDR2 FQNEAQ (reference sequence). There are 15 residues in the CDR3. The CDR3 sequence is CASRGSGRAGNEQFF. Written as DNA, the CDR3 is TGTGCCAGCAGGGGTAGCGGGAGAGCGGGTAATGAGCAGTTCTTC.

This clone was seen just once. The gene calls are TRBV7-8 and TRBJ1-5; 9 bases are shared with TRBD1. CDR1 SGHVS and CDR2 FQNEAQ come from the germline V gene. The V gene end was trimmed by 2 bases and the J gene end by 7 bases; junction bases not matched to a gene: 9. The CDR3 contains 16 residues. CDR3 sequence reads: CASSLRGRQGEQPQHF. CDR3 bases: TGTGCCAGCAGCTTAAGGGGCAGACAGGGGGAGCAGCCCCAGCATTTT.

This clone was recorded only once. The chain couples TRBV7-8 to TRBJ2-5; a possible D gene is TRBD1 (7 bases). Per the germline V gene, CDR1 is SGHVS and CDR2 is FQNEAQ. V gave up 5 bases and J gave up 0 bases, with 16 bases separating them. There are 16 residues in the CDR3. DNA of the CDR3: TGTGCCAGCAGCCCTTGGGGCAGGGGGGACCAAGAGACCCAGTACTTC. Its protein is CASSPWGRGDQETQYF.

V usage is TRBV5-1 and J usage is TRBJ2-1; D gene ambiguous. V lost 2 bases, J lost 4 bases, and 10 bases lay in between. The CDR3 covers 14 residues. In germline, CDR1 is SGHRS, CDR2 YFSETQ. The CDR3 protein is CASSFSDGYNEQFF. For the CDR3, the DNA is TGCGCCAGCAGCTTCAGCGACGGTTACAATGAGCAGTTCTTC.

The chain has TRBV5-1 and TRBJ2-7; a possible D gene is TRBD2 (6 bases). Per the germline V gene, CDR1 is SGHRS and CDR2 is YFSETQ. V was pared by 0 bases and J by 4 bases, with 11 bases between. The CDR3 runs to 14 residues. CDR3 coding DNA: TGCGCCAGCAGCTTGGGCGCTAGCGATTACGAGCAGTACTTC. This sequence encodes CASSLGASDYEQYF.

The rearrangement uses TRBV9 and TRBJ2-5, with a possible D match to TRBD1 (7 bases). The CDR3 contains 15 residues. CDR1 and CDR2 (germline): SGDLS, YYNGEE. V lost 1 base to trimming and J lost 2 bases, with 12 bases between them. The CDR3 region has the DNA TGTGCCAGCAGCGTACTGACAGGGACTCAAGAGACCCAGTACTTC. Encoded protein: CASSVLTGTQETQYF.

In the case of this clone: Other nucleotide sequences in the sample specify the same CDR3. The chain links TRBV7-9 to TRBJ2-3; perhaps D is TRBD1 or TRBD2 (6 bases each). This CDR3 is built from 15 residues. With 3 bases removed from V and 1 base from J, the gap between germline ends came to 11 bases. The germline V gene has CDR1 SEHNR and CDR2 FQNEAQ (reference sequence). The CDR3 is CASSFAGGGTDTQYF. CDR3 DNA sequence: TGTGCCAGCAGCTTTGCCGGGGGCGGCACAGATACGCAGTATTTT.

The chain recombines TRBV6-5 with TRBJ1-1; 8 bases line up with TRBD1. V gave up 5 bases and J gave up 1 base; unmatched junction bases: 6. CDR3 size: 15 residues. Germline CDR1 and CDR2: MNHEY and SVGAGI. The CDR3 nucleotides read TGTGCCAGCAGTACTTCCGGGACAGGGAACACTGAAGCTTTCTTT. Residues: CASSTSGTGNTEAFF.

The rearrangement links TRBV4-3 to TRBJ1-2; D unresolved. V lost 0 bases, J lost 4 bases, and 12 bases lay in between. CDR3 length: 15 residues. Germline assignment: CDR1 LGHNA and CDR2 YSLEER. The CDR3 loop reads CASSQDLDEAYGYTF. The CDR3 DNA follows: TGCGCCAGCAGCCAAGATCTAGACGAGGCCTATGGCTACACCTTC.

The count of this clone is one. The genes are TRBV30 and TRBJ2-7; D is undetermined. Germline CDR1 GTSNPN, CDR2 SVGIG (reference sequence). This CDR3 spans 12 amino acids. V was trimmed by 4 bases and J by 3 bases, leaving 10 bases between them. CDR3 protein: CAWNFRGYEQYF. CDR3 coding DNA: TGTGCCTGGAATTTCCGCGGCTACGAGCAGTACTTC.

This chain uses TRBV30 with TRBJ2-4, with D perhaps assigned TRBD1 or TRBD2 (5 bases each). Germline V gene lookup returns CDR1 GTSNPN and CDR2 SVGIG (reference sequence). The V gene lost 3 bases and the J gene lost 7 bases, with 16 bases spanning the gap. The CDR3 has 14 residues. CDR3 nucleotide sequence: TGTGCCTGGAGCCCCGGGACCCGGTGGAACATTCAGTACTTC. It translates to CAWSPGTRWNIQYF.

This sequence joins TRBV5-3 and TRBJ2-3, with TRBD2 identical over 9 bases. TRBV5-3 is marked as an open reading frame, function uncertain. V lost 0 bases to trimming and J lost 2 bases; unmatched junction nucleotides: 13. The CDR3 totals 19 residues. CDR3 residues: CARSLEAGGPSYHTDTQYF. For the CDR3, the DNA is TGTGCCAGAAGCTTGGAAGCGGGAGGTCCTAGTTACCACACAGATACGCAGTATTTT.

The chain recombines TRBV5-8 with TRBJ2-1; the D gene is possibly TRBD1 (6 bases). Trimming stripped 0 bases from V and 7 bases from J, with 11 bases between. Germline CDR1 is SGHTS and CDR2 is YDEGEE. The CDR3 runs 14 residues. The CDR3 sequence: CASSLAGQRNEQFF. Here the CDR3 DNA reads TGTGCCAGCAGCTTGGCGGGACAAAGGAATGAGCAGTTCTTC.

CDR3 sequence reads: CASSRRDSRSTDTQYF. In DNA, the CDR3 is TGCGCCAGCAGCCGCCGGGACTCCCGTAGCACAGATACGCAGTATTTT. The chain links TRBV4-1 to TRBJ2-3; possible D gene TRBD2, 6 bases. There are 16 residues in the CDR3. V dropped 4 bases and J dropped 0 bases, with 14 bases sitting between them. Germline lookup yields CDR1 MGHRA and CDR2 YSYEKL.

This clone was found once. This specimen includes other DNA sequences encoding the same CDR3. The chain combines TRBV6-1 with TRBJ2-3; TRBD2 might be the D (6 bases). V lost 6 bases and J 2 bases, leaving 12 bases between the germline ends. This CDR3 is built from 14 residues. Germline lookup yields CDR1 MNHNS and CDR2 SASEGT. The CDR3 loop is CASRGGRNTDTQYF. As DNA, the CDR3 is TGTGCCAGCAGGGGGGGACGGAACACAGATACGCAGTATTTT.